These 15 T cell receptor beta chains share one sample of origin, sequenced in a study of T cells in localized non-small cell lung cancer. Using immunoSEQ multiplex PCR, the repertoire was profiled, and TCRdb retains in-frame clones only, with some absent. The sample carries 850 to 1,300 clones, just under 25% recorded once. Sequences were derived from normal lung tissue next to the tumor, sampled before any cancer treatment. The receptors stem from an older male donor with stage I lung adenocarcinoma.

Relative to its sample, this clone is large. The chain has TRBV6-8 and TRBJ2-1; 8 bases line up with TRBD2. The germline V gene encodes CDR1 MNHGY and CDR2 SAAAGT. There are 14 residues in the CDR3. V shed 7 bases and J 6 bases; nucleotides not matched to a gene: 8. The CDR3 region has the DNA TGTGCCAGCAAGCCGGGACTAGACTCCAATGAGCAGTTCTTC. Its protein is CASKPGLDSNEQFF.

This clone was picked up a small number of times. The chain couples TRBV6-8 to TRBJ2-1; TRBD2 matches at 10 bases. Germline lookup yields CDR1 MNHGY and CDR2 SAAAGT. The ends lost 4 bases at V and 8 bases at J; junction bases unmatched: 8. The CDR3 sequence is 15 residues long. CDR3 amino acids: CASSLLAGFRDEQFF. The CDR3 bases are TGTGCCAGCAGTTTACTAGCGGGGTTCCGGGATGAGCAGTTCTTC.

In this sample, this clone turned up a few times. The rearrangement links TRBV30 to TRBJ2-7; 9 nucleotides align to TRBD1. Germline CDR1 reads GTSNPN; CDR2 reads SVGIG (reference sequence). Trimming took 2 bases from V and 2 from J; bases not matched to a gene: 4. This CDR3 has 14 residues. The CDR3 spells CAWSRTGVTYEQYF. The CDR3 region has the DNA TGTGCCTGGAGTCGGACAGGGGTAACCTACGAGCAGTACTTC. The full variable domain, with the rest looked up from reference TRBV30 and TRBJ2-7, is SQTIHQWPATLVQPVGSPLSLECTVEGTSNPNLYWYRQAAGRGLQLLFYSVGIGQISSEVPQNLSASRPQDRQFILSSKKLLLSDSGFYLCAWSRTGVTYEQYFGPGTRLTVT.

This clone turned up a few times. This chain links TRBV18 with TRBJ2-7; D is possibly TRBD1 (5 bases). CDR1 KGHSH and CDR2 LQKENI come from the germline V gene. This CDR3 has 13 amino acids. Trimming left V 3 bases short and J 2 bases short, with 8 bases between. In nucleotides, the CDR3 is TGTGCCAGCTCACCGGGGCAGCCCTACGAGCAGTACTTC. Its translation is CASSPGQPYEQYF.

The chain joins TRBV25-1 to TRBJ1-1, with 12 bases identical to TRBD1. V gave up 2 bases and J gave up 4 bases; unmatched junction bases: 11. Germline V gene lookup returns CDR1 MGHDK and CDR2 SYGVNS. There are 18 residues in the CDR3. The CDR3 protein is CASSETPGQGARSTEAFF. As DNA, the CDR3 is TGTGCCAGCAGTGAAACTCCGGGACAGGGGGCGCGGAGCACTGAAGCTTTCTTT.

This clone was recorded a few times. The V and J genes are TRBV10-2 and TRBJ1-5, with D possibly being TRBD1 (5 bases). Germline V lookup: CDR1 WSHSY, CDR2 SAAADI. Trimming left V 10 bases short and J 5 bases short, with 15 bases between. The CDR3 sequence is 13 residues long. The chain's CDR3 is CATSTGGDQPQHF. The CDR3 DNA follows: TGCGCCACCTCAACGGGGGGGGATCAGCCCCAGCATTTT.

The chain has TRBV18 and TRBJ2-5, with D hard to call. The V gene's germline CDR1 is KGHSH and CDR2 LQKENI. There are 14 residues in the CDR3. V gave up 1 base and J gave up 1 base, with 7 bases separating them. DNA for the CDR3: TGTGCCAGCTCACCACGGGTCAGCCAAGAGACCCAGTACTTC. As protein: CASSPRVSQETQYF.

Within the sample, this clone is medium-sized. The chain combines TRBV6-8 with TRBJ2-1; weak D call: TRBD2 (5 bases). V was pared by 5 bases and J by 6 bases, with 11 bases between. This CDR3 has 13 amino acids. Germline lookup yields CDR1 MNHGY and CDR2 SAAAGT. Here the CDR3 reads CASSPGVVNEQFF. The CDR3 DNA follows: TGTGCCAGCAGTCCCGGGGTAGTCAATGAGCAGTTCTTC.

The rearrangement links TRBV30 to TRBJ2-7; 8 nucleotides agree with TRBD1. Germline V gene sequence: CDR1 GTSNPN, CDR2 SVGIG (reference sequence). CDR3 size: 15 residues. V shed 2 bases, J shed 2 bases, and the junction held 8 bases outside the gene matches. The CDR3 region has the DNA TGTGCCTGGAGTCTTAAAGGGACAGGAGCCTACGAGCAGTACTTC. Its protein product is CAWSLKGTGAYEQYF.

Only a few counts were recorded for this clone. The V call is TRBV1, the J call TRBJ2-5; the table's D gene call, TRBD2, was not cross checked with the DNA. TRBV1 is marked as a pseudogene. The CDR3 is 14 amino acids. CDR3 nucleotides: TGCGCCAGCAGCCAAGGGGACTATGGGGAGACCCAGTACTTC. This codes for CASSQGDYGETQYF.

This rearrangement joins TRBV16 to TRBJ2-1; TRBD1 might be the D (6 bases). The germline gives CDR1 KGHSY, CDR2 FQNENV. The CDR3 is 14 residues long. Trimming cost V 4 bases and J 1 base, with 8 bases left between them. CDR3 residues: CASSLGQSYNEQFF. Here the CDR3 DNA reads TGTGCCAGCAGCCTCGGACAGTCCTACAATGAGCAGTTCTTC.

This clone was seen a few times. J is TRBJ2-5 and V is TRBV11-3; 11 bases align to TRBD1. Germline V lookup: CDR1 SGHNT, CDR2 YENEEA. The V gene end was trimmed by 3 bases and the J gene end by 3 bases; junction bases not matched to a gene: 6. The CDR3 length is 16 residues. The CDR3 loop reads CASSLGGTGGKETQYF. DNA for the CDR3: TGTGCCAGCAGCTTGGGAGGGACAGGGGGAAAAGAGACCCAGTACTTC.

The genes are TRBV6-8 and TRBJ2-7, with no clear D. Germline CDR1 and CDR2: MNHGY and SAAAGT. Between the trimmed V and J ends, which lost 2 bases and 4 bases, there was a span of 9 bases. This CDR3 is 13 amino acids long. The CDR3 nucleotides are TGTGCCAGCAGTTACGCGGTGAATTACGAGCAGTACTTC. Translation gives CASSYAVNYEQYF.

V gene TRBV10-2 combines with J gene TRBJ2-3, with D hard to call. Germline-derived CDR1 and CDR2 are WSHSY and SAAADI. Trimming cost V 4 bases and J 2 bases, with 10 bases left between them. This CDR3 has 14 residues. The CDR3 bases are TGCGCCAGCAGTGTATGTGTGTTCACAGATACGCAGTATTTT. The encoded protein is CASSVCVFTDTQYF.

This chain uses TRBV18 with TRBJ2-7; 8 bases agree with TRBD1. V gave up 0 bases and J gave up 0 bases; unmatched junction bases: 1. The CDR3 totals 15 residues. In germline, CDR1 is KGHSH, CDR2 LQKENI. The CDR3 loop reads CASSPPGQGSYEQYF. The CDR3 DNA reads TGTGCCAGCTCACCACCTGGACAGGGCTCCTACGAGCAGTACTTC.